The rows below give T cell receptor beta chains drawn from one sample of a study of blood T cell repertoires in COVID-19. Sequencing used immunoSEQ multiplex PCR; TCRdb keeps in-frame clones, though not all of them. Here the sample spans a few hundred thousand clones, 90% being singletons. The specimen was PBMCs or T cells enriched from blood (not recorded which). The receptors originated from a woman aged 18-29 years with acute COVID-19. The CDR3 runs from the conserved cysteine through the conserved F or W. Each record gives: V gene, clone size, J gene, D gene, CDR3 protein, CDR3 DNA. D genes are given only for firm matches. Rows give clone size only sometimes, using once, few, many, or a class for an expanded clone.

v_gene: TRBV11-2; abundance: NA; j_gene: TRBJ2-1; d_gene: TRBD2; CDR3aa: CASSVTSGIYNEQFF; CDR3nt: TGTGCCAGCAGCGTTACTAGCGGGATTTACAATGAGCAGTTCTTC
v_gene: TRBV12-5; abundance: NA; j_gene: TRBJ1-4; d_gene: TRBD1; CDR3aa: CASGSGQLNEKLFF; CDR3nt: TGTGCTAGTGGTTCGGGACAGCTTAATGAAAAACTGTTTTTT
v_gene: TRBV19; abundance: NA; j_gene: TRBJ2-7; d_gene: TRBD2; CDR3aa: CASSMDPSGSIDTSYEQYF; CDR3nt: TGTGCCAGTAGTATGGATCCTAGCGGGAGCATAGATACGAGCTACGAGCAGTACTTC
v_gene: TRBV18; abundance: few; j_gene: TRBJ1-2; d_gene: NA; CDR3aa: CASSLPGSSTYGYTF; CDR3nt: TGTGCCAGCTCACTCCCGGGGAGTTCCACCTATGGCTACACCTTC
v_gene: TRBV28; abundance: NA; j_gene: TRBJ1-5; d_gene: NA; CDR3aa: CASSHYYRVIQPQHF; CDR3nt: TGTGCCAGCAGTCATTACTACAGGGTAATTCAGCCCCAGCATTTT
v_gene: TRBV28; abundance: NA; j_gene: TRBJ2-7; d_gene: NA; CDR3aa: CASSLKTAEQYF; CDR3nt: TGTGCCAGCAGTTTAAAGACAGCCGAGCAGTACTTC
v_gene: TRBV11-3; abundance: once; j_gene: TRBJ2-1; d_gene: NA; CDR3aa: CASSLDLGGSGEQFF; CDR3nt: TGTGCCAGCAGCTTAGATCTCGGGGGATCAGGAGAGCAGTTCTTC
v_gene: TRBV4-2; abundance: NA; j_gene: TRBJ1-2; d_gene: TRBD1; CDR3aa: CASTLTGTGARGYTF; CDR3nt: TGTGCCAGCACCCTTACCGGGACAGGGGCTCGAGGCTACACCTTC
v_gene: TRBV5-1; abundance: few; j_gene: TRBJ1-2; d_gene: TRBD1; CDR3aa: CASSLDREYGYTF; CDR3nt: TGCGCCAGCAGCCTCGACAGGGAGTATGGCTACACCTTC
v_gene: TRBV6-5; abundance: NA; j_gene: TRBJ2-1; d_gene: NA; CDR3aa: CASSYGGFSYNEQFF; CDR3nt: TGTGCCAGCAGTTACGGGGGCTTTTCCTACAATGAGCAGTTCTTC
v_gene: TRBV27; abundance: once; j_gene: TRBJ2-2; d_gene: TRBD2; CDR3aa: CASRPGLAGSGELFF; CDR3nt: TGTGCCAGCAGACCCGGACTAGCGGGGAGCGGGGAGCTGTTTTTT
v_gene: TRBV7-9; abundance: NA; j_gene: TRBJ2-3; d_gene: NA; CDR3aa: CASSLGSAAQYF; CDR3nt: TGTGCCAGCAGCTTAGGATCAGCGGCGCAGTATTTT
v_gene: TRBV6-5; abundance: NA; j_gene: TRBJ2-7; d_gene: TRBD2; CDR3aa: CASSRTSVYEQYF; CDR3nt: TGTGCCAGCAGTAGGACTAGCGTCTACGAGCAGTACTTC
v_gene: TRBV7-2; abundance: NA; j_gene: TRBJ2-7; d_gene: TRBD2; CDR3aa: CASSYTGGLAENYEQYF; CDR3nt: TGTGCCAGCAGCTACACGGGAGGGCTAGCGGAGAACTACGAGCAGTACTTC
v_gene: TRBV30; abundance: NA; j_gene: TRBJ1-2; d_gene: TRBD1; CDR3aa: CAWSTTGGYGYTF; CDR3nt: TGTGCCTGGAGTACTACAGGGGGCTATGGCTACACCTTC
v_gene: TRBV4-2; abundance: NA; j_gene: TRBJ2-1; d_gene: TRBD1; CDR3aa: CASSPRDRGTSRIDEQFF; CDR3nt: TGTGCCAGCAGCCCCCGGGACAGGGGGACTAGCAGGATCGATGAGCAGTTCTTC
v_gene: TRBV7-9; abundance: NA; j_gene: TRBJ1-2; d_gene: TRBD1; CDR3aa: CASSWGQGILYGYTF; CDR3nt: TGTGCCAGCAGCTGGGGACAGGGCATACTCTATGGCTACACCTTC
v_gene: TRBV5-1; abundance: NA; j_gene: TRBJ2-7; d_gene: TRBD2; CDR3aa: CASSLMREGREQYF; CDR3nt: TGCGCCAGCAGCTTAATGCGGGAGGGCCGCGAGCAGTACTTC